This T cell receptor beta chain emerged from a study of monozygotic twins with inflammatory bowel disease. Findings of the study overall: T cell subtypes that differed could not be told apart.

Every TCR library used roughly 3,700 ng of total RNA. Addition of UMIs with a 6-nucleotide sample barcode was achieved by template switching. Reprocessing the 5' RACE reads, TCRdb reports a single entry for every CDR3 protein and omits DNA. Across around 380,000 distinct CDR3 sequences, the top ten clones capture 2% to 3% of the sample. Concerning this clonotype: The antigen is unknown.

CDR1 MNHEY and CDR2 SVGAGI come from the germline V gene. This CDR3 is 16 amino acids long. Blood samples, whole and unsorted for T cells, yielded the isolated total RNA. This sequence was found in a human donor with ulcerative colitis or Crohn's disease, or a healthy co-twin of an affected twin (not recorded which). The gene calls are TRBV6-5 and TRBJ1-5. Input material: blood. Here the CDR3 reads CASSYSRNQDNQPQHF.